Shown below are 25 T cell receptor beta chains from a single sample sequenced in a study of blood T cells in healthy people across ages. Next came a second PCR, run for about 6 to 12 cycles, which used a sample-barcoded 5' primer along with a J-beta primer mix. TCRdb passed the 5' RACE reads through MiXCR, listing each CDR3 protein once. The sample lists about 1.5 million distinct CDR3 sequences, around two fifths seen once, with 6.5% to 10% in the top ten. The sequenced sample was blood. Receptors were obtained from a woman between 18 and 29 years old in good health.

This clonotype was detected a few times. The chain couples TRBV5-1 to TRBJ2-7; 8 nucleotides align to TRBD1. Trimming removed 4 bases from V and 1 base from J; junction bases left unmatched: 4. Per germline, CDR1 SGHRS and CDR2 YFSETQ. The CDR3 extends over 14 amino acids. The chain's CDR3 is CASSATGESYEQYF. In nucleotides, the CDR3 is TGCGCCAGCAGCGCGACAGGGGAATCCTACGAGCAGTACTTC.

The V call is TRBV18, the J call TRBJ2-3; no clear D. This CDR3 comprises 13 residues. Germline V gene sequence: CDR1 KGHSH, CDR2 LQKENI. Trimming pared 0 bases from V and 8 bases from J, leaving 9 bases between. CDR3: CASSPPPGGTQYF. The CDR3 region has the DNA TGTGCCAGCTCACCACCTCCTGGCGGTACGCAGTATTTT.

This clonotype has more than one count but fewer than ten. This chain links TRBV4-2 with TRBJ1-2, with a tentative D call TRBD1 (6 bases). Germline CDR1 and CDR2: LGHNA and YNFKEQ. V lost 4 bases to trimming and J lost 4 bases, with 19 bases between them. The CDR3 sequence is 16 residues long. The CDR3 is CASSPEQGGASYGYTF. In DNA, the CDR3 is TGTGCCAGCAGCCCCGAGCAAGGGGGAGCATCCTATGGCTACACCTTC.

This clonotype was counted a few times. This chain uses TRBV2 with TRBJ2-1; D possibly uses TRBD1 or TRBD2 (5 bases each). This CDR3 contains 14 residues. V was trimmed by 5 bases and J by 7 bases, leaving 15 bases between them. The germline gives CDR1 SNHLY, CDR2 FYNNEI. The CDR3 spells CASSTGTRGNEQFF. The CDR3 DNA is TGTGCCAGCAGTACCGGGACCAGAGGGAATGAGCAGTTCTTC.

Only a few counts were recorded for this clonotype. The V and J genes are TRBV12-3 or TRBV12-4 and TRBJ2-1, with 8 bases aligning to TRBD1. This CDR3 contains 13 residues. J gave up 3 bases and V 9 bases, and 4 bases lay outside the gene matches. The CDR3 DNA follows: TGTGCCAGTAGACAGGGGAACTACAATGAGCAGTTCTTC. Translation: CASRQGNYNEQFF.

The V gene is TRBV4-1, the J gene TRBJ2-1; 9 positions match TRBD1. J was trimmed by 7 bases and V by 4 bases; bases with no gene match: 17. Per the germline V gene, CDR1 is MGHRA and CDR2 is YSYEKL. The CDR3 contains 18 residues. This CDR3 reads CASSLRRSATGGLNEQFF. CDR3 bases: TGCGCCAGCAGCCTAAGACGGTCGGCGACAGGGGGATTAAATGAGCAGTTCTTC.

This clonotype appeared many times. This chain links TRBV12-3 or TRBV12-4 with TRBJ2-3, with 7 positions matching TRBD2. J gave up 1 base and V 3 bases, and 1 base lay outside the gene matches. This CDR3 spans 14 amino acids. In nucleotides, the CDR3 is TGTGCCAGCAGTTTTGCGGGAGGCACAGATACGCAGTATTTT. Protein product: CASSFAGGTDTQYF.

The chain employs TRBV6-5 and TRBJ2-3; D not resolved. The V gene lost 8 bases and the J gene lost 0 bases, with 9 bases spanning the gap. Germline V gene lookup returns CDR1 MNHEY and CDR2 SVGAGI. The CDR3 consists of 13 residues. CDR3 in DNA: TGTGCCAGCCATCTTCCTAGCACAGATACGCAGTATTTT. Protein: CASHLPSTDTQYF.

This clonotype was recorded a few times. The chain has TRBV7-2 and TRBJ2-2; D possibly corresponds to TRBD1 (5 bases). The CDR3 is 14 residues long. Trimming pared 1 base from V and 6 bases from J, leaving 9 bases between. The germline gives CDR1 SGHTA, CDR2 FQGNSA. The CDR3 here is CASSLGGSPGELFF. The CDR3 nucleotides read TGTGCCAGCAGCTTAGGGGGCTCCCCCGGGGAGCTGTTTTTT. The variable domain in full, completed from reference TRBV7-2 and TRBJ2-2, reads GAGVSQSPSNKVTEKGKDVELRCDPISGHTALYWYRQSLGQGLEFLIYFQGNSAPDKSGLPSDRFSAERTGGSVSTLTIQRTQQEDSAVYLCASSLGGSPGELFFGEGSRLTVL.

This rearrangement joins TRBV20-1 to TRBJ2-1, with 8 bases lining up with TRBD1. This CDR3 is 14 amino acids long. V trimming: 0 bases; J trimming: 9 bases; junction bases outside the gene matches: 7. Per germline, CDR1 DFQATT and CDR2 SNEGSKA (reference sequence). CDR3 protein: CSAREGTGAPEQFF. The CDR3 DNA is TGCAGTGCTAGAGAAGGGACAGGAGCCCCTGAGCAGTTCTTC.

The chain uses TRBV6-5 and TRBJ2-2; tentatively, D is TRBD1 or TRBD2 (5 bases each). Germline lookup yields CDR1 MNHEY and CDR2 SVGAGI. Deletions cut 10 bases from V and 6 bases from J, with 15 bases between. This CDR3 spans 13 amino acids. Here the CDR3 DNA reads TGTGCCAACCGACTCGGGACCCCCGGGGAGCTGTTTTTT. Its translation is CANRLGTPGELFF.

The J gene is TRBJ2-7, the V gene TRBV2, with D tentatively TRBD1 (6 bases). Trimming pared 0 bases from V and 4 bases from J, leaving 13 bases between. There are 15 residues in the CDR3. The germline V gene has CDR1 SNHLY and CDR2 FYNNEI. DNA for the CDR3: TGTGCCAGCAGTGAAGCGTGGGGACAACCATACGAGCAGTACTTC. It is translated as CASSEAWGQPYEQYF.

The chain recombines TRBV27 with TRBJ2-2; TRBD2 matches at 8 bases. This CDR3 comprises 15 residues. Trimming at V came to 1 base and at J to 5 bases, leaving 3 bases not matched to a gene. Germline V gene sequence: CDR1 MNHEY, CDR2 SMNVEV (reference sequence). The CDR3 reads CASSLYGRGTGELFF. CDR3 in DNA: TGTGCCAGCAGTTTATACGGGAGGGGGACCGGGGAGCTGTTTTTT.

The rearrangement uses TRBV10-3 and TRBJ2-7, with 10 positions matching TRBD1. This CDR3 is built from 13 residues. In germline, CDR1 is ENHRY, CDR2 SYGVKD. V trimming: 11 bases; J trimming: 2 bases; junction bases outside the gene matches: 6. The CDR3 region is CAVTGQGTYEQYF. The CDR3 DNA reads as TGTGCCGTAACGGGACAGGGGACCTACGAGCAGTACTTC.

The gene calls are TRBV20-1 and TRBJ2-1; D ambiguous. The CDR3 runs 11 residues. V gave up 3 bases and J gave up 9 bases, with 9 bases separating them. Looked up from germline, CDR1 is DFQATT and CDR2 is SNEGSKA (reference sequence). The DNA of the CDR3 is TGCAGTGCTAGTGACGTCAGTGAGCAGTTCTTC. This sequence encodes CSASDVSEQFF.

There are a few counts of this clonotype. The chain is built from TRBV4-1 and TRBJ2-3, with TRBD2 identical over 8 bases. Germline lookup yields CDR1 MGHRA and CDR2 YSYEKL. This CDR3 contains 17 residues. The trim removed 4 bases at V and 4 bases at J, leaving 13 bases unmatched. The CDR3 DNA reads TGCGCCAGCAGCCTAGTAGGGACTAGTCAGAGGGCAGATACGCAGTATTTT. This codes for CASSLVGTSQRADTQYF.

Comments on this clonotype: A much larger clone lies a single base off, so this may be a read error. This chain joins TRBV29-1 and TRBJ2-3, with 7 bases lining up with TRBD2. The CDR3 runs 14 residues. Germline-derived CDR1 and CDR2 are SQVTM and ANQGSEA. CDR3 protein: CSVVTRLATDTLYF. The CDR3 DNA is TGCAGCGTTGTGACCCGACTAGCAACAGATACGCTGTATTTT.

The chain uses TRBV6-5 and TRBJ2-7, with a possible D match to TRBD2 (5 bases). The last part of the DNA fits TRBJ2-5 better; the J call may be wrong. Germline V gives CDR1 MNHEY, CDR2 SVGAGI. CDR3 size: 16 residues. The CDR3 coding sequence is TGTGCCAGCAGTCCCCTAGGTAGAGCGGCACAAGAGACCCAGTACTTC. Its translation is CASSPLGRAAQETQYF.

This clonotype was seen once. The rearrangement joins TRBV20-1 to TRBJ2-1; D is possibly TRBD1 or TRBD2 (5 bases each). The V end lost 6 bases, the J end lost 4 bases, and 16 bases lay between the germline ends. The CDR3 is made up of 14 amino acids. The V gene's germline CDR1 is DFQATT and CDR2 SNEGSKA (reference sequence). This chain's CDR3 is CSAPKGRGYNEQFF. The CDR3 DNA reads as TGCAGTGCGCCGAAGGGACGGGGATACAATGAGCAGTTCTTC.

Details on this clonotype: A much more abundant neighbour one base away suggests this may be a read error. This chain connects TRBV20-1 to TRBJ2-1, with 11 bases matching TRBD2. V shed 7 bases, J shed 7 bases, and the junction held 6 bases outside the gene matches. The CDR3 is 13 residues long. The germline gives CDR1 DFQATT, CDR2 SNEGSKA (reference sequence). The CDR3 reads CSEVAGGRNEQFF. DNA of the CDR3: TGCAGTGAAGTAGCGGGAGGGAGGAATGAGCAGTTCTTC.

A few counts support this clonotype. The V gene is TRBV6-1, the J gene TRBJ1-1; a weak D match, TRBD1 (5 bases). This CDR3 comprises 15 residues. The V gene lost 2 bases and the J gene lost 4 bases, with 14 bases spanning the gap. The germline V gene encodes CDR1 MNHNS and CDR2 SASEGT. CDR3 DNA: TGTGCCAGCAGTGAAAGCCCGGGACCGGCCACTGAAGCTTTCTTT. Its translation: CASSESPGPATEAFF.

This chain connects TRBV7-2 to TRBJ1-2; 8 nucleotides agree with TRBD1. Germline CDR1 and CDR2: SGHTA and FQGNSA. The trim removed 1 base at V and 4 bases at J, leaving 8 bases unmatched. CDR3 length equals 16 residues. The DNA of the CDR3 is TGTGCCAGCAGCTTAGGAAGCTCCGGGACAGGCTATGGCTACACCTTC. Translating it yields CASSLGSSGTGYGYTF.

This chain links TRBV6-1 with TRBJ2-2, with TRBD2 as a possible D gene (6 bases). Germline CDR1 and CDR2: MNHNS and SASEGT. Trimming took 7 bases from V and 0 from J, leaving 15 bases between them. The CDR3 sequence is 16 residues long. CDR3 loop: CASTGGAPTNTGELFF. For the CDR3, the DNA is TGTGCCAGCACTGGCGGGGCTCCTACGAACACCGGGGAGCTGTTTTTT.

The rearrangement uses TRBV27 and TRBJ2-5; maybe TRBD2 (6 bases). Germline V gene lookup returns CDR1 MNHEY and CDR2 SMNVEV (reference sequence). The ends were cut back, 6 bases at V and 5 bases at J, with 16 bases in the middle. The CDR3 length is 14 residues. Here the CDR3 reads CASSTGTGLETQYF. As DNA, the CDR3 is TGTGCCAGCAGCACCGGGACTGGCCTGGAGACCCAGTACTTC.

The chain combines TRBV27 with TRBJ2-7; 7 bases align to TRBD1. This CDR3 has 14 amino acids. Germline assignment: CDR1 MNHEY and CDR2 SMNVEV (reference sequence). The V segment lost 6 bases and the J segment 3 bases; nucleotides outside the gene matches: 8. The CDR3 here is CASSRGTVIYEQYF. The CDR3 DNA reads TGTGCCAGCAGCCGAGGGACAGTCATCTACGAGCAGTACTTC.